This is a list of T cell receptor beta chains from one sample in a study of radiation and T cells in renal cell carcinoma. Method: immunoSEQ multiplex PCR; TCRdb's copy keeps in-frame clones and lacks some. The sample records roughly 130,000 clones, around nine tenths being singletons. Sequencing was performed on blood, taken from a patient whose treatment included radiotherapy and nephrectomy. The receptors here all came from a woman aged 65 to 85 with renal cell carcinoma. Both conserved end residues are part of each CDR3. A D gene is named only where the DNA matches it firmly.

j_call v_call d_call cdr3_aa cdr3_nt
TRBJ2-1 TRBV6-1 NA CASRIDRYNEQFF TGTGCCAGCAGGATAGACAGGTACAATGAGCAGTTCTTC
TRBJ2-5 TRBV2 NA CASTVLETQYF TGTGCCAGCACCGTTTTGGAGACCCAGTACTTC
TRBJ1-2 TRBV25-1 TRBD1 CASSPPGQGRDGYTF TGTGCCAGCAGTCCTCCGGGACAGGGGCGCGATGGCTACACCTTC
TRBJ2-7 TRBV25-1 NA CASSEPGGGNYEQYF TGTGCCAGCAGTGAGCCTGGAGGGGGCAACTACGAGCAGTACTTC
TRBJ2-2 TRBV6-5 NA CASSQVPTGELFF TGTGCCAGCAGTCAGGTTCCCACCGGGGAGCTGTTTTTT
TRBJ2-3 TRBV9 TRBD2 CASSPRSSGGTDTQYF TGTGCCAGCAGCCCCCGATCTAGCGGAGGCACAGATACGCAGTATTTT
TRBJ2-7 TRBV4-3 TRBD1 CASSPQGQSSYEQYF TGCGCCAGCAGCCCCCAGGGACAGAGTTCCTACGAGCAGTACTTC
TRBJ1-2 TRBV11-2 TRBD1 CASSPHRMGQRNYGYTF TGTGCCAGCAGCCCCCACAGGATGGGACAGCGTAACTATGGCTACACCTTC
TRBJ2-1 TRBV6-5 NA CASSYTPRAYNEQFF TGTGCCAGCAGTTACACCCCCAGGGCTTACAATGAGCAGTTCTTC
TRBJ1-1 TRBV7-2 NA CASSLGGAGNTEAFF TGTGCCAGCAGCTTAGGAGGGGCAGGGAACACTGAAGCTTTCTTT
TRBJ2-7 TRBV11-2 NA CASSLTGSSSYEQYF TGTGCCAGCAGCTTAACAGGCTCGAGCTCCTACGAGCAGTACTTC
TRBJ1-2 TRBV6-4 TRBD1 CASSDGQGGYGYTF TGTGCCAGCAGTGACGGACAGGGTGGCTATGGCTACACCTTC